This entry concerns a single T cell receptor beta chain. Antigen specificity is unknown. The source of the sample is a study of post-analysis software for immune sequencing data. Study overall: Included courses were relapsing-remitting and secondary progressive multiple sclerosis; progressive-relapsing multiple sclerosis was also included. Study outcomes and limitations: Elevated frequency relative to controls characterized four or five TRBV segments in patients, TRBV5-6, TRBV5-1 and TRBV20-1 among them. Relative to controls, patients with multiple sclerosis showed significantly lower normalized Chao1 diversity.

Built from TCR beta cDNA, the libraries had unique molecular identifiers in them. TCRdb independently ran MiXCR on the PCR reads; one entry per CDR3 protein. The data hold hundreds of thousands of distinct CDR3 sequences, with roughly 45% observed a single time. The V gene's germline CDR1 is MNHEY and CDR2 SMNVEV (reference sequence). V lost 4 bases, J lost 4 bases, and 8 bases lay in between. The CDR3 totals 13 residues. The sequence was obtained from a girl aged 10-17 years with multiple sclerosis. The V gene is TRBV27, the J gene TRBJ1-5; D perhaps matches TRBD1 (5 bases). Sample: blood. CDR3 in DNA: TGTGCCAGCAGTTACGGGGCTAATCAGCCCCAGCATTTT. It specifies CASSYGANQPQHF.